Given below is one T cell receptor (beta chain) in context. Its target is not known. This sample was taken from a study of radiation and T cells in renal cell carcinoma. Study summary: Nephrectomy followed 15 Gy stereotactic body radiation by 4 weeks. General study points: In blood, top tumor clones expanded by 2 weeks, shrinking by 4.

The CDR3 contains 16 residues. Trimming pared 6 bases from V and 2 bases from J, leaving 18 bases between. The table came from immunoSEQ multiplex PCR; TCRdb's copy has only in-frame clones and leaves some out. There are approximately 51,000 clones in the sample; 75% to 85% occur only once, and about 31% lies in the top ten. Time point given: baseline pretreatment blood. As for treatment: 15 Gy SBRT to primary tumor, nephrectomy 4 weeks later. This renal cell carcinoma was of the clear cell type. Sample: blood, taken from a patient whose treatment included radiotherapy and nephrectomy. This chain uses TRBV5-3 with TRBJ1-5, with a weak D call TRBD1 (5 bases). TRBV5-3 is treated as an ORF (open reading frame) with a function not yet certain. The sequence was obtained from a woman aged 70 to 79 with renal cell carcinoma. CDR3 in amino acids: CARTRRASCGNQPQHF. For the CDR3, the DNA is TGTGCCAGAACCCGCAGGGCGTCCTGTGGCAATCAGCCCCAGCATTTT.